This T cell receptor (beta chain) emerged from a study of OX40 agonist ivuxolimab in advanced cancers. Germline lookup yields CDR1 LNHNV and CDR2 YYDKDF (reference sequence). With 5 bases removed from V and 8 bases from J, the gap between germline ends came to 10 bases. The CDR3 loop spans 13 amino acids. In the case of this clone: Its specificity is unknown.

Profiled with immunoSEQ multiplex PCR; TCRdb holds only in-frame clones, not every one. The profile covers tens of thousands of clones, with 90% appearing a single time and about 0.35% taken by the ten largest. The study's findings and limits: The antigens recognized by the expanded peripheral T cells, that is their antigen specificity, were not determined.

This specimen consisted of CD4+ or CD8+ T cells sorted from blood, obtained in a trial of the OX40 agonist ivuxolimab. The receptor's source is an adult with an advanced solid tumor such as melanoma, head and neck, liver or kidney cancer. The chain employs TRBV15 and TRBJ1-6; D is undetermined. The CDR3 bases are TGTGCCACCAGCCCGACACGGGATTCACCCCTCCACTTT. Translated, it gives CATSPTRDSPLHF.